This T cell receptor beta chain is from a study of neurological immune-mediated disorders (dated by TCRdb to about 2019). Regarding the complete study: Of the roughly 35 multiple sclerosis patients, around 31 had relapsing-remitting MS and 3 had secondary progressive MS. Peripheral blood TCR-beta repertoires from HTLV-I-associated myelopathy (HAM/TSP) patients, multiple sclerosis patients and healthy controls were compared by UMI-based sequencing. Of the roughly 70 subjects in the cohort, about 14 were HAM/TSP patients, some 35 were multiple sclerosis patients, and about 20 were healthy controls. Alongside PBMC samples, the set of about 100 TCR-beta libraries contained longitudinal samples, technical triplicates, and paired CD4+ and CD8+ T-cell subsets that had been sorted.

cDNA synthesis used template-switch 5'RACE with a primer carrying a 10-nucleotide random unique molecular identifier tagging each TCR transcript. Every sequencing run yielded over 180 million TCR-beta sequences covering 15-18 subjects. The RNeasy kit was used for extraction of total RNA. The KAPA Real-time Library Amplification kit was used to amplify TCR-beta VDJ regions with primers targeting the TCR constant region and the 5'RACE anchor. Sample indexes and Illumina adaptors were added in a first PCR, and a second PCR then increased library yield. After Ampure bead purification, the roughly 650 bp TCR product was size-selected on a 2% E-gel SizeSelection system. Before pooling, library quality was assessed on a Bioanalyzer, concentration was determined with Qubit, and library quantification was performed with the Kapa Library Quantification kit. Paired-end 2 x 150 bp sequencing of the libraries was performed on an Illumina HiSeq 2500. To increase sequence diversity, roughly 24-32% phiX was spiked into each library pool. Concerning the study's data processing: The UMI-based MiGEC pipeline processed quality-filtered reads and removed over 75% of raw TCR sequences during error correction. VDJ genes were aligned to IMGT germline references, and clonotypes were defined by unique CDR3 amino acid sequence plus V-J genes. Clonal expansion, Shannon diversity and CDR3 relatedness were evaluated with VDJtools (CalcPairwiseDistances, ClusterSamples), while phylogenetic trees were built in CLCbio workbench. A clone was classed as expanded if it had 8 or more unique UMIs, a cutoff based on coefficient-of-variation modelling across technical triplicates. Clones were called with MiXCR by TCRdb after fastp trimmed the public reads at Q25, and only in-frame beta chains were retained. Merged by CDR3 protein, the rows form single entries marked with the most common genes and DNA. TCRdb, not the original authors, processed these V and J calls. The sample yields around 130,000 distinct CDR3 sequences; approximately 3.2% were counted once. Jointly, the top ten make up roughly 1.3% of the sample.

Unsorted PBMC libraries were generated from 2 million PBMCs stored in RNAlater at -80 °C until RNA extraction. Multiple sclerosis patients were enrolled in a US clinical protocol under which disease progression was evaluated by magnetic resonance imaging. Peripheral blood underwent Ficoll-Hypaque density gradient centrifugation to isolate PBMCs, which were then cryopreserved in liquid nitrogen. At least ten counts were recorded for this clonotype. The antigen it binds to is not known. No base quality information exists; no much larger clone differs at one position. Results the study describes overall, beyond this receptor: No identical CDR3 amino acid sequences were found to be shared among expanded clones across subjects, suggesting that TCR-beta repertoires were private in all groups. In a phylogenetic analysis, the repertoires of 18 out of 34 MS patients fell into a single cluster of related CDR3 sequences, pointing to a possible signature at the repertoire level. No association of the MS cluster with clinical or MRI features was observed, and the need for larger cohorts was stated by the authors. The highest TCR clonal expansion was observed in HAM/TSP patients, whereas the lowest was observed in MS patients, even when compared with healthy controls.

There are 15 amino acids in the CDR3, from cysteine to phenylalanine inclusive. CDR3 DNA only is kept here, 45 bases in frame from base 1. The germline V gene specifies LGHNA as CDR1 and YSLEER as CDR2. Trimming costs V 4 bases and J 0 bases, and their ends lie 11 bases apart. Recombination joined TRBV4-3 with TRBJ2-3; the D segment cannot be called with confidence. The specimen sequenced was PBMCs. The TCR comes from a woman in her 30s with multiple sclerosis. The base sequence is TGCGCCAGCAGCCGGACCCTTTCTAGCACAGATACGCAGTATTTT. Translation gives CASSRTLSSTDTQYF.